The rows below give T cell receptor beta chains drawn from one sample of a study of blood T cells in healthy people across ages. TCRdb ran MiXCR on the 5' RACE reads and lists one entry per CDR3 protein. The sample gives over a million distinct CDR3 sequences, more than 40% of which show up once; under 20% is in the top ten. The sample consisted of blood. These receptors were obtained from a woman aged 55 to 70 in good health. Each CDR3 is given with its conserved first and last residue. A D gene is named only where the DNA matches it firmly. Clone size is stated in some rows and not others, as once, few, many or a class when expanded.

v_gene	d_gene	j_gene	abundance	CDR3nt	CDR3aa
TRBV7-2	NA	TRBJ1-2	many	TGTGCCAGCAGCTTAGTTAGGGGTGCAGATGGCTACACCTTC	CASSLVRGADGYTF
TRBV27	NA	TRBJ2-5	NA	TGTGCCAGCAGTTTGAGACACCCAGCAAAGACCCAGTACTTC	CASSLRHPAKTQYF
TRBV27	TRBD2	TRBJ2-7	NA	TGTGCCAGCAGTTTAATTCGCGGGGGGACCTACGAGCAGTACTTC	CASSLIRGGTYEQYF
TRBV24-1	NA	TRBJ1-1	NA	TGTGCCACCAGTGCCGATGACCCTTACGGAGCTTTCTTT	CATSADDPYGAFF
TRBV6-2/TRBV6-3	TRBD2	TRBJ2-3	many	TGTGCCAGCAGTTACCCAGCGGGGAGCCTCGCAGATACGCAGTATTTT	CASSYPAGSLADTQYF
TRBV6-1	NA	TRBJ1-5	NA	TGTGCCAGCAGTGAAGGGGTAGGGGTAGGGCCCCAGCATTTT	CASSEGVGVGPQHF
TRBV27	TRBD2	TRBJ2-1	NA	TGTGCCAGCAGTCCCGGGACTAGCGCCCGTGAGCAGTTCTTC	CASSPGTSAREQFF
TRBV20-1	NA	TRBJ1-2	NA	TGCAGTGCTAGAGATCGTAAGAGCTACACCTTC	CSARDRKSYTF
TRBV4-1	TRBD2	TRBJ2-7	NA	TGCGCCAGCAGCCCCCAAACTAGCGGAAAATCCTACGAGCAGTACTTC	CASSPQTSGKSYEQYF
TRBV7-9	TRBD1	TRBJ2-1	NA	TGTGCCAGCAGCTCCCGTGGCGCAGGGGGCTTTAATGAGCAGTTCTTC	CASSSRGAGGFNEQFF
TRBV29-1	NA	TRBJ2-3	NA	TGCAGTGTTGAAGATAGCGGGCCAGGGGCTGATACGCAGTATTTT	CSVEDSGPGADTQYF
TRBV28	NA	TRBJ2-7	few	TGTGCCAGCAGCCTACCTCCGGGCCGCTCCTACGAGCAGTACTTC	CASSLPPGRSYEQYF
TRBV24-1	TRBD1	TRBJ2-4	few	TGTGCCACCAGTGACTCATCCAATACCGGGACAGGGGGATACATTCAGTACTTC	CATSDSSNTGTGGYIQYF
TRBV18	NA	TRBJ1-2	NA	TGTGCCAGCTCACCACTGCACAGGGACTATGGCTACACCTTC	CASSPLHRDYGYTF
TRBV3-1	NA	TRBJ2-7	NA	TGTGCCAGCAGCCAAGAACCCCCTCCCAACTACGAGCAGTACTTC	CASSQEPPPNYEQYF
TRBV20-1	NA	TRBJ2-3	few	TGCAGTGCTCTTCGGACGGGCACAGATACGCAGTATTTT	CSALRTGTDTQYF
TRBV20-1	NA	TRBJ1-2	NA	TGCAGTGCTAGAGTGAGGGGGGACTATGGCTACACCTTC	CSARVRGDYGYTF
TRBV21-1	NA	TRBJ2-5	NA	TGTGCCAGCAGCCTCAAAGGGAAGACTAGCGGGAGAGAGGAGACCCAGTACTTC	CASSLKGKTSGREETQYF
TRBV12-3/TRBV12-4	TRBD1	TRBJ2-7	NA	TGTGCCAGCAATCGGACAGGGGGCGACGAGCAGTACTTC	CASNRTGGDEQYF
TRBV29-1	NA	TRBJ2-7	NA	TGCAGCGTTGTCACCCAGAGCTCCTACGAGCAGTACTTC	CSVVTQSSYEQYF
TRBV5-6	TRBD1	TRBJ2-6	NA	TGTGCCAGCAGCTTGGAGTTAGGGGGCGCGTCCGGGGCCAACGTCCTGACTTTC	CASSLELGGASGANVLTF
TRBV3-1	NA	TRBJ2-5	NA	TGTGCCAGCAGCCAAGGGACAGTTTACCAAGAGACCCAGTACTTC	CASSQGTVYQETQYF
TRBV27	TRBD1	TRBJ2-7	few	TGTGCCAGCAGCCCCATCTTCGGGGTCAGGGGGCGCGAGCAGTACTTC	CASSPIFGVRGREQYF
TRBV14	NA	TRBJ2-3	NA	TGTGCCAGCAGCCAACGTGCAGGGATGGCAGATACGCAGTATTTT	CASSQRAGMADTQYF
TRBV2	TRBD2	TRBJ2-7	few	TGTGCCAGCAGTGAGCGACTAGCGGCCATTACCTACGAGCAGTACTTC	CASSERLAAITYEQYF
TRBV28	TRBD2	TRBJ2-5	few	TGTGCCACCTCCAAAATGGGGTCTAGCGGACAAGAGACCCAGTACTTC	CATSKMGSSGQETQYF
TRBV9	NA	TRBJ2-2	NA	TGTGCCAGCAGCCCCCAGGCCGACACCGGGGAGCTGTTTTTT	CASSPQADTGELFF
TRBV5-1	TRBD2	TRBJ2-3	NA	TGCGCCAGCAGCATTATAGCGGGACTTAGCACAGATACGCAGTATTTT	CASSIIAGLSTDTQYF
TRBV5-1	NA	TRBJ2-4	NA	TGCGCCAGCAGCTTGTCCCTAGACAGATCCAAAAACATTCAGTACTTC	CASSLSLDRSKNIQYF
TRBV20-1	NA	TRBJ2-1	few	TGCAGTGCTAGACTAGCCGATGAGCAGTTCTTC	CSARLADEQFF
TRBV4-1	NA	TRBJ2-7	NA	TGCGCCAGCAGCCAAGGGAAGACATCCTCGAGCTCCTACGAGCAGTACTTC	CASSQGKTSSSSYEQYF
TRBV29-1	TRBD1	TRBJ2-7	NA	TGCAGCGTCGGACAGGGGACAGGGGCCTACGAGCAGTACTTC	CSVGQGTGAYEQYF
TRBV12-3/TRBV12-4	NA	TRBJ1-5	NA	TGTGCCAGCAGTTTATTAGGGCCCCAGCATTTT	CASSLLGPQHF
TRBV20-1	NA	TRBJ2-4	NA	TGCAGTGCCCCGGACATCGGGGGGAGGGGGGACATTCAGTACTTC	CSAPDIGGRGDIQYF
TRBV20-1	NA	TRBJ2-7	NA	TGCAGTGCTAGTAGGCGTGACGAGCAGTACTTC	CSASRRDEQYF
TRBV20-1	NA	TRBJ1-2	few	TGCAGTGCTAGATATATACGGGGCTACACCTTC	CSARYIRGYTF
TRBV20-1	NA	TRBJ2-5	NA	TGCAGTGCTAGAAAGGGGATAGAGACCCAGTACTTC	CSARKGIETQYF
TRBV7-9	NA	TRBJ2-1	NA	TGTGCCAGCAGCCATCTCTCCTACAATGAGCAGTTCTTC	CASSHLSYNEQFF
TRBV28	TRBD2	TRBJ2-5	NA	TGTGCCAGCAGTTCCAGACTAGCGGAGACCCAGTACTTC	CASSSRLAETQYF
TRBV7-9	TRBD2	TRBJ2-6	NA	TGTGCCAGCAGTCCTCAATCTAGCGGGATAGCTGGGGCCAACGTCCTGACTTTC	CASSPQSSGIAGANVLTF
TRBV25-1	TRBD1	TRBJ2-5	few	TGTGCCAGCAGGCCGGACAGGGCCGGAGAGACCCAGTACTTC	CASRPDRAGETQYF
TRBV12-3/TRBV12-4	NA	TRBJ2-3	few	TGTGCCAGCAGTTCTCAAGATACGCAGTATTTT	CASSSQDTQYF
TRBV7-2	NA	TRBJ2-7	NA	TGTGCCAGCAGCTTATTCGGGACCCAATCCTACGAGCAGTACTTC	CASSLFGTQSYEQYF
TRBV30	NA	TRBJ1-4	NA	TGTGCCTGGAGCGCTTATCAGGGTGATGAAAAACTGTTTTTT	CAWSAYQGDEKLFF
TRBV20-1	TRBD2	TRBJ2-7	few	TGCAGTGCTTCGGGGCTACTAGCGGAGAACTACGAGCAGTACTTC	CSASGLLAENYEQYF
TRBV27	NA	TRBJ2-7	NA	TGTGCCAGCAGTGTACAGGCAGCCTACGAGCAGTACTTC	CASSVQAAYEQYF